The next 24 T cell receptor beta chains were all read from a single sample in a study of shared clonotypes between healthy human individuals. Sequencing was performed with immunoSEQ multiplex PCR; in TCRdb, only in-frame clones are kept and a portion is missing. The sample has approximately 840,000 clones, just over 95% seen once; the top ten hold less than 0.25%. Naive CD8 cells were CD45RO-negative, positively selected for CCR7, excluding terminally differentiated effector memory CD45RA+ cells. The sample comprised naive CD8+ T cells sorted from blood. The receptors come from a man younger than 40 in good health.

V and J are TRBV7-6 and TRBJ2-3; TRBD2 might be the D (5 bases). The CDR3 consists of 13 residues. V gave up 1 base and J gave up 6 bases, with 8 bases separating them. Germline CDR1 reads SGHVS; CDR2 reads FNYEAQ. The CDR3 nucleotides are TGTGCCAGCAGCTTAGAGACTACCGATACGCAGTATTTT. It yields the protein CASSLETTDTQYF.

The chain recombines TRBV28 with TRBJ1-5; D gene ambiguous. V was pared by 8 bases and J by 5 bases, with 19 bases between. This CDR3 has 15 amino acids. Germline loops: CDR1 MDHEN, CDR2 SYDVKM. CDR3 in DNA: TGTGCCAGCTCCCCGCTTACCGGTCCCGATCAGCCCCAGCATTTT. It specifies CASSPLTGPDQPQHF.

The chain couples TRBV19 to TRBJ1-5; D is perhaps TRBD1 (5 bases). Trimming took off 9 bases at V and 1 base at J, with 16 bases between the two ends. This CDR3 contains 15 residues. From germline, CDR1 is LNHDA and CDR2 SQIVND (reference sequence). The CDR3 DNA reads as TGTGCCAGCAATGACAGCGGCGGGAGCAATCAGCCCCAGCATTTT. Protein: CASNDSGGSNQPQHF.

The gene calls are TRBV28 and TRBJ2-7; 7 nucleotides match TRBD2. The CDR3 contains 16 residues. V lost 6 bases to trimming and J lost 4 bases; unmatched junction nucleotides: 15. Germline CDR1 and CDR2: MDHEN and SYDVKM. The chain's CDR3 is CASSSPQAGTIYEQYF. The CDR3, as DNA: TGTGCCAGCAGCTCCCCTCAAGCGGGAACCATTTACGAGCAGTACTTC.

The rearrangement links TRBV2 to TRBJ2-7; 7 bases map to TRBD2. With V trimmed by 1 base and J by 3 bases, 6 bases remained unmatched. This CDR3 region has 15 residues. Germline CDR1 and CDR2: SNHLY and FYNNEI. CDR3 coding DNA: TGTGCCAGCAGTGAAGAACTAACGGGGGGCTACGAGCAGTACTTC. It yields the protein CASSEELTGGYEQYF.

The V call is TRBV7-9, the J call TRBJ2-2; perhaps TRBD2 as D (5 bases). The V end was cut by 5 bases, the J end by 1 base, with 14 bases between. This CDR3 has 16 residues. Per the germline V gene, CDR1 is SEHNR and CDR2 is FQNEAQ (reference sequence). The CDR3 bases are TGTGCCAGCAGCCCACGGGGTTTTGAGAACACCGGGGAGCTGTTTTTT. Translating gives CASSPRGFENTGELFF.

V and J are TRBV4-1 and TRBJ2-3; 8 positions agree with TRBD1. The CDR3 is 16 residues long. V was pared by 2 bases and J by 6 bases, with 10 bases of the junction left unmatched. Germline CDR1 reads MGHRA; CDR2 reads YSYEKL. For the CDR3, the DNA is TGCGCCAGCAGCCAAACGGACAGGGAGATAAGGGATACGCAGTATTTT. It specifies CASSQTDREIRDTQYF.

V is TRBV13 and J is TRBJ2-5; TRBD2 agrees at 7 bases. The V and J ends lost 3 bases and 1 base, in that order; junction bases with no gene match: 14. There are 18 residues in the CDR3. Germline V CDR1 and CDR2: PRHDT, FYEKMQ (reference sequence). For the CDR3, the DNA is TGTGCCAGCAGCTTGAGCCGGGACTACCCTCCTCCCCAAGAGACCCAGTACTTC. This sequence encodes CASSLSRDYPPPQETQYF.

V and J are TRBV13 and TRBJ2-5; D remains unclear. Germline CDR1 reads PRHDT; CDR2 reads FYEKMQ (reference sequence). Trimming stripped 0 bases from V and 2 bases from J, with 7 bases between. The CDR3 runs 14 residues. The CDR3 sequence is CASSLGLKQETQYF. DNA for the CDR3: TGTGCCAGCAGCTTAGGATTGAAGCAAGAGACCCAGTACTTC.

A word on this clone: Compared with germline, one end of the junction differs, possibly owing to a read error. The chain carries TRBV30 and TRBJ2-1; possibly TRBD1 or TRBD2 for D (6 bases each). CDR3 length equals 11 residues. Germline lookup yields CDR1 GTSNPN and CDR2 SVGIG (reference sequence). The CDR3 is CAWRDINEQFF. DNA of the CDR3: TGTGCTTGGAGGGACATAAATGAGCAGTTCTTC.

The chain recombines TRBV30 with TRBJ2-3; the match to TRBD2 covers 7 bases. Germline CDR1 and CDR2: GTSNPN and SVGIG (reference sequence). There are 14 residues in the CDR3. V shed 1 base, J shed 4 bases, and the junction held 5 bases outside the gene matches. The CDR3 is CAWSGGSGADTQYF. Written as DNA, the CDR3 is TGTGCCTGGAGTGGCGGGAGTGGTGCAGATACGCAGTATTTT. Drawing the rest from reference TRBV30 and TRBJ2-3, the complete variable domain is SQTIHQWPATLVQPVGSPLSLECTVEGTSNPNLYWYRQAAGRGLQLLFYSVGIGQISSEVPQNLSASRPQDRQFILSSKKLLLSDSGFYLCAWSGGSGADTQYFGPGTRLTVL.

The chain combines TRBV19 with TRBJ2-1; 10 positions agree with TRBD2. The V gene end was trimmed by 5 bases and the J gene end by 1 base; junction bases not matched to a gene: 2. The CDR3 spans 15 residues. Looked up from germline, CDR1 is LNHDA and CDR2 is SQIVND (reference sequence). The CDR3 protein is CASSLAGVSYNEQFF. CDR3 nucleotide sequence: TGTGCCAGTAGTCTAGCGGGAGTGTCCTACAATGAGCAGTTCTTC.

The V gene is TRBV7-2, the J gene TRBJ2-7; unclear D gene. Germline loops: CDR1 SGHTA, CDR2 FQGNSA. This CDR3 comprises 11 residues. V was shortened by 0 bases and J by 6 bases, with 3 bases between the two germline ends. The CDR3 reads CASSLAGEQYF. As DNA, the CDR3 is TGTGCCAGCAGCTTAGCGGGCGAGCAGTACTTC. The full variable domain, in which reference TRBV7-2 and TRBJ2-7 provide the parts outside the CDR3, is GAGVSQSPSNKVTEKGKDVELRCDPISGHTALYWYRQSLGQGLEFLIYFQGNSAPDKSGLPSDRFSAERTGGSVSTLTIQRTQQEDSAVYLCASSLAGEQYFGPGTRLTVT.

The rearrangement uses TRBV27 and TRBJ2-7; D is unclear. This CDR3 spans 15 amino acids. CDR1 and CDR2 (germline): MNHEY, SMNVEV (reference sequence). V lost 6 bases and J lost 2, with 17 bases in between. Here the CDR3 DNA reads TGTGCCAGCAGCTCATTTATATCATACGCCTACGAGCAGTACTTC. This gives the protein CASSSFISYAYEQYF.

The chain employs TRBV9 and TRBJ2-5; 8 positions match TRBD2. The CDR3 has 17 amino acids. J was trimmed by 5 bases and V by 3 bases; bases with no gene match: 15. Germline CDR1 is SGDLS and CDR2 is YYNGEE. The CDR3 nucleotides are TGTGCCAGCAGCGGGGGTGAGACTATAGCGGGGAGGGAGACCCAGTACTTC. This codes for CASSGGETIAGRETQYF.

The rearrangement joins TRBV25-1 to TRBJ2-7; 7 nucleotides agree with TRBD1. CDR1 and CDR2 (germline): MGHDK, SYGVNS. This CDR3 has 14 residues. Losses at the gene ends were 2 bases for V and 4 bases for J; bases not matched to a gene: 5. The CDR3 spells CASSETGVKYEQYF. CDR3 bases: TGTGCCAGCAGTGAAACAGGGGTCAAATACGAGCAGTACTTC.

The chain joins TRBV9 to TRBJ2-3; a possible D gene is TRBD2 (6 bases). In germline, CDR1 is SGDLS, CDR2 YYNGEE. This CDR3 comprises 15 residues. V was pared by 0 bases and J by 0 bases, with 8 bases between. DNA of the CDR3: TGTGCCAGCAGCGTAGAAACTAGCAGCACAGATACGCAGTATTTT. Its protein is CASSVETSSTDTQYF.

The V call is TRBV7-9, the J call TRBJ1-1; D gene ambiguous. CDR3 length equals 13 residues. Trimming took off 1 base at V and 3 bases at J, with 6 bases between the two ends. Looked up from germline, CDR1 is SEHNR and CDR2 is FQNEAQ (reference sequence). The CDR3 nucleotides are TGTGCCAGCAGCTTAGTACAGTACACTGAAGCTTTCTTT. Translating gives CASSLVQYTEAFF.

This clone appeared once. V gene TRBV27 combines with J gene TRBJ1-2; TRBD1 aligns across 9 bases. Trimming cost V 8 bases and J 2 bases; bases outside gene matches: 3. The germline V gene encodes CDR1 MNHEY and CDR2 SMNVEV (reference sequence). This CDR3 has 13 amino acids. The CDR3 DNA follows: TGTGCCAGCGCGGGACAGGGAAACTATGGCTACACCTTC. It yields the protein CASAGQGNYGYTF.

The J gene is TRBJ2-3, the V gene TRBV14; perhaps TRBD2 as D (6 bases). The CDR3 has 16 amino acids. Trimming shortened V by 0 bases and J by 2 bases, and 12 bases separated the two germline ends. The germline gives CDR1 SGHDN, CDR2 FVKESK. The CDR3 bases are TGTGCCAGCAGCCAAGAGGCGGGGACCTACACAGATACGCAGTATTTT. Translation gives CASSQEAGTYTDTQYF.

V gene TRBV27 combines with J gene TRBJ2-7; TRBD1 matches at 7 bases. Germline CDR1 and CDR2: MNHEY and SMNVEV (reference sequence). The CDR3 totals 14 residues. V was pared by 5 bases and J by 6 bases, with 10 bases of the junction left unmatched. The CDR3 sequence: CASSPGTVRVEQYF. The CDR3 DNA reads TGTGCCAGCAGTCCCGGGACAGTGAGGGTCGAGCAGTACTTC.

A note on this clone: A read error may produce the germline difference seen at one junction end. The CDR3 sequence: CASSFPGTGDGYTF. Written as DNA, the CDR3 is TGTGCCAGCAGCTTCCCCGGGACAGGGGATGGGTACACCTTC. The chain employs TRBV5-6 and TRBJ1-2; 10 nucleotides agree with TRBD1. The CDR3 extends over 14 amino acids. CDR1 is SGHDT, CDR2 YYEEEE, per germline.

This sequence joins TRBV5-6 and TRBJ2-3; tentatively, D is TRBD1 (6 bases). Deletions cut 0 bases from V and 3 bases from J, with 14 bases between. The CDR3 length is 16 residues. Germline values: CDR1 SGHDT, CDR2 YYEEEE. CDR3 residues: CASSLVGALRTDTQYF. The CDR3 nucleotides read TGTGCCAGCAGCTTGGTGGGGGCGCTGAGAACAGATACGCAGTATTTT. The variable domain in full, completed from reference TRBV5-6 and TRBJ2-3, reads DAGVTQSPTHLIKTRGQQVTLRCSPKSGHDTVSWYQQALGQGPQFIFQYYEEEERQRGNFPDRFSGHQFPNYSSELNVNALLLGDSALYLCASSLVGALRTDTQYFGPGTRLTVL.

The chain joins TRBV4-1 to TRBJ2-7; tentative D call: TRBD1 (5 bases). CDR1 and CDR2 (germline): MGHRA, YSYEKL. The CDR3 is 15 amino acids. V was cut by 2 bases and J by 4 bases, with 15 bases left in between. The CDR3 reads CASSQMTAGRYEQYF. The CDR3 region has the DNA TGCGCCAGCAGCCAAATGACAGCTGGACGGTACGAGCAGTACTTC.